The count of the clone carrying this T cell receptor beta chain is one. Its specificity is unknown. CDR3 size: 14 residues. Germline V gives CDR1 MGHDK, CDR2 SYGVNS. Unmatched junction bases numbered 8, after V lost 5 bases and J lost 4 bases. Produced via immunoSEQ multiplex PCR; TCRdb's table is partial and in-frame only. Here the sample spans roughly 30,000 clones, about 80% being singletons. These data come from a study of a mutant IDH1 vaccine in newly diagnosed glioma. At the level of the study: Vaccines were first given 4-6 weeks after radiotherapy alone, or with temozolomide cycles. General study findings and limits: Of all patients, 85% to 95% showed vaccine-induced immune responses.

Time point of the sample: week 5, during vaccination. Doses consisted of 300 ug of mutant IDH1 20-mer peptide each, paired with topical imiquimod. Sequenced material: PBMCs, taken from a glioma patient whose treatment included an IDH1 peptide vaccine. The sequence came from a man in his thirties or forties with glioma. The V gene is TRBV25-1, the J gene TRBJ2-7; 7 bases are a match to TRBD1. The CDR3 is CASSPRTGGYEQYF. The CDR3 DNA is TGTGCCAGCAGTCCCAGGACAGGCGGTTACGAGCAGTACTTC.